This is a list of T cell receptor beta chains from one sample in a study of shared clonotypes between healthy human individuals. Repertoires were generated with immunoSEQ multiplex PCR, while TCRdb's copy carries only in-frame clones and drops some. The sample consists of some 1,400,000 clones, more than 95% of them appearing once. Sequenced input: naive CD4+ T cells sorted from blood. These receptors were collected from a man under 40 in good health. CDR3s include the opening cysteine and the closing phenylalanine or tryptophan. The order of the fields is clone size, J gene, D gene, V gene, CDR3 protein, CDR3 DNA. D genes are given only for firm matches. For some rows the clone size is stated as once, few or many, or as a class when expanded; others skip it.

NA | TRBJ2-6 | NA | TRBV10-3 | CAISEGAGGANVLTF | TGTGCCATCAGTGAAGGGGCGGGAGGGGCCAACGTCCTGACTTTC
NA | TRBJ1-4 | TRBD1 | TRBV6-4 | CASSRDRGLNEKLFF | TGTGCCAGCAGCCGGGACAGGGGTCTAAATGAAAAACTGTTTTTT
NA | TRBJ2-7 | NA | TRBV18 | CASSPYQGPNYEQYF | TGTGCCAGCTCACCTTATCAGGGGCCTAACTACGAGCAGTACTTC
NA | TRBJ2-7 | TRBD2 | TRBV5-5 | CASSLRGTSDEQYF | TGTGCCAGCAGCTTGCGTGGGACTAGCGACGAGCAGTACTTC
NA | TRBJ1-1 | NA | TRBV6-1 | CASSRGAEAFF | TGTGCCAGCAGCCGGGGGGCTGAAGCTTTCTTT
NA | TRBJ2-3 | TRBD1 | TRBV11-2 | CASSYSGTGVKFTDTQYF | TGTGCCAGCAGTTATTCCGGGACAGGGGTTAAGTTTACAGATACGCAGTATTTT
NA | TRBJ1-2 | TRBD1 | TRBV5-1 | CASRPGQGNGYTF | TGCGCCAGCAGACCTGGACAGGGCAATGGCTACACCTTC
NA | TRBJ2-3 | NA | TRBV10-1 | CASSPVTRDTQYF | TGCGCCAGCAGTCCCGTAACGAGAGATACGCAGTATTTT
NA | TRBJ1-3 | NA | TRBV6-5 | CASSYTTSGNTIYF | TGTGCCAGCAGTTACACGACCTCTGGAAACACCATATATTTT
once | TRBJ1-5 | NA | TRBV6-1 | CASSEFFAWSRDARNQPQHF | TGTGCCAGCAGTGAATTCTTCGCCTGGTCCCGGGACGCCCGCAATCAGCCCCAGCATTTT
NA | TRBJ1-3 | NA | TRBV4-3 | CASSQEGSAGSGNTIYF | TGCGCCAGCAGCCAAGAAGGTTCGGCAGGCTCTGGAAACACCATATATTTT
NA | TRBJ1-5 | NA | TRBV4-2 | CASSRAGTGVNQPQHF | TGTGCCAGCAGCCGGGCAGGGACTGGGGTCAATCAGCCCCAGCATTTT
once | TRBJ2-1 | TRBD1 | TRBV10-1 | CASSESAQGIYNEQFF | TGCGCCAGCAGTGAGTCTGCACAGGGGATCTACAATGAGCAGTTCTTC
few | TRBJ2-3 | NA | TRBV5-5 | CASSLAGTDTQYF | TGTGCCAGCAGCTTGGCAGGGACAGATACGCAGTATTTT
NA | TRBJ1-3 | NA | TRBV9 | CASSVGGAMGNTIYF | TGTGCCAGCAGCGTAGGCGGGGCGATGGGAAACACCATATATTTT
once | TRBJ1-1 | NA | TRBV5-1 | CASSRDLVGTEAFF | TGCGCCAGCAGCCGGGACCTCGTGGGGACTGAAGCTTTCTTT
NA | TRBJ1-2 | NA | TRBV28 | CASRQKTRGGYTF | TGTGCCAGCAGACAAAAGACCCGGGGGGGCTACACCTTC
NA | TRBJ1-2 | TRBD1 | TRBV18 | CASSPGTDYGYTF | TGTGCCAGCTCACCAGGGACAGATTATGGCTACACCTTC
once | TRBJ2-3 | NA | TRBV19 | CASSFGLLGTGTQYF | TGTGCCAGCTCCTTCGGACTCCTAGGCACAGGTACGCAGTATTTT
NA | TRBJ2-2 | TRBD2 | TRBV28 | CASSPPGLAGNTGELFF | TGTGCCAGCAGCCCCCCAGGACTAGCGGGAAACACCGGGGAGCTGTTTTTT
once | TRBJ1-2 | NA | TRBV28 | CASSLGQHNYGYTF | TGTGCCAGCAGTTTAGGACAGCATAACTATGGCTACACCTTC
NA | TRBJ1-2 | NA | TRBV5-8 | CASSLNGRIYGYTF | TGTGCCAGCAGCCTGAATGGACGAATCTATGGCTACACCTTC
NA | TRBJ2-7 | NA | TRBV28 | CASTASPFLEQYF | TGTGCCAGCACCGCTAGTCCCTTTCTCGAGCAGTACTTC
NA | TRBJ2-7 | NA | TRBV5-4 | CASSSSAVYEQYF | TGTGCCAGCAGCTCCTCCGCGGTCTACGAGCAGTACTTC
NA | TRBJ2-5 | TRBD2 | TRBV7-7 | CASVAGDGGTQYF | TGTGCTAGCGTAGCGGGAGACGGGGGGACCCAGTACTTC
NA | TRBJ2-1 | NA | TRBV10-3 | CAISETSNEQFF | TGTGCCATCAGCGAGACTAGCAATGAGCAGTTCTTC
NA | TRBJ2-7 | NA | TRBV19 | CASSGSGTSYEQYF | TGTGCCAGTAGTGGTTCAGGGACCTCCTACGAGCAGTACTTC
NA | TRBJ2-3 | TRBD2 | TRBV29-1 | CSVDQGLRGLGDTQYF | TGCAGCGTTGATCAGGGACTACGGGGTTTGGGGGATACGCAGTATTTT
once | TRBJ2-4 | TRBD2 | TRBV7-9 | CASSPGLADKNIQYF | TGTGCCAGCAGCCCGGGACTAGCGGACAAAAACATTCAGTACTTC
NA | TRBJ2-7 | NA | TRBV9 | CASSPRDAPYEQYF | TGTGCCAGCAGCCCCCGGGACGCTCCCTACGAGCAGTACTTC
NA | TRBJ2-1 | TRBD1 | TRBV10-3 | CAIRQGGSSYNEQFF | TGTGCCATCAGACAGGGGGGAAGCTCCTACAATGAGCAGTTCTTC
NA | TRBJ2-6 | NA | TRBV11-2 | CASSHIRRDGTGANVLTF | TGTGCCAGCAGCCACATTCGAAGGGACGGGACTGGGGCCAACGTCCTGACTTTC
once | TRBJ2-1 | TRBD2 | TRBV7-6 | CASSPIWGSGTANEQFF | TGTGCCAGCAGCCCCATTTGGGGTAGCGGGACCGCCAATGAGCAGTTCTTC
NA | TRBJ2-1 | TRBD2 | TRBV9 | CASSLLAGGGNEQFF | TGTGCCAGCAGCTTGCTAGCGGGAGGGGGAAATGAGCAGTTCTTC
NA | TRBJ1-1 | NA | TRBV9 | CASSFKGGSEAFF | TGTGCCAGCAGCTTTAAGGGGGGAAGTGAAGCTTTCTTT
NA | TRBJ1-2 | NA | TRBV18 | CASSIKHRDYGYTF | TGTGCCAGCTCTATAAAGCACAGGGACTATGGCTACACCTTC
once | TRBJ1-2 | TRBD1 | TRBV27 | CASSSYNRGLDYGYTF | TGTGCCAGCAGTTCCTACAACAGGGGGCTGGACTATGGCTACACCTTC
NA | TRBJ2-2 | NA | TRBV18 | CASSPVRSTGELFF | TGTGCCAGCTCCCCAGTAAGGTCGACCGGGGAGCTGTTTTTT
NA | TRBJ1-4 | NA | TRBV10-3 | CAISESGREFGKLFF | TGTGCCATCAGTGAGTCGGGCAGGGAATTTGGAAAACTGTTTTTT
NA | TRBJ2-7 | TRBD2 | TRBV5-1 | CASSLGGTEPREQYF | TGCGCCAGCAGCCTGGGGGGGACGGAACCTAGAGAGCAGTACTTC